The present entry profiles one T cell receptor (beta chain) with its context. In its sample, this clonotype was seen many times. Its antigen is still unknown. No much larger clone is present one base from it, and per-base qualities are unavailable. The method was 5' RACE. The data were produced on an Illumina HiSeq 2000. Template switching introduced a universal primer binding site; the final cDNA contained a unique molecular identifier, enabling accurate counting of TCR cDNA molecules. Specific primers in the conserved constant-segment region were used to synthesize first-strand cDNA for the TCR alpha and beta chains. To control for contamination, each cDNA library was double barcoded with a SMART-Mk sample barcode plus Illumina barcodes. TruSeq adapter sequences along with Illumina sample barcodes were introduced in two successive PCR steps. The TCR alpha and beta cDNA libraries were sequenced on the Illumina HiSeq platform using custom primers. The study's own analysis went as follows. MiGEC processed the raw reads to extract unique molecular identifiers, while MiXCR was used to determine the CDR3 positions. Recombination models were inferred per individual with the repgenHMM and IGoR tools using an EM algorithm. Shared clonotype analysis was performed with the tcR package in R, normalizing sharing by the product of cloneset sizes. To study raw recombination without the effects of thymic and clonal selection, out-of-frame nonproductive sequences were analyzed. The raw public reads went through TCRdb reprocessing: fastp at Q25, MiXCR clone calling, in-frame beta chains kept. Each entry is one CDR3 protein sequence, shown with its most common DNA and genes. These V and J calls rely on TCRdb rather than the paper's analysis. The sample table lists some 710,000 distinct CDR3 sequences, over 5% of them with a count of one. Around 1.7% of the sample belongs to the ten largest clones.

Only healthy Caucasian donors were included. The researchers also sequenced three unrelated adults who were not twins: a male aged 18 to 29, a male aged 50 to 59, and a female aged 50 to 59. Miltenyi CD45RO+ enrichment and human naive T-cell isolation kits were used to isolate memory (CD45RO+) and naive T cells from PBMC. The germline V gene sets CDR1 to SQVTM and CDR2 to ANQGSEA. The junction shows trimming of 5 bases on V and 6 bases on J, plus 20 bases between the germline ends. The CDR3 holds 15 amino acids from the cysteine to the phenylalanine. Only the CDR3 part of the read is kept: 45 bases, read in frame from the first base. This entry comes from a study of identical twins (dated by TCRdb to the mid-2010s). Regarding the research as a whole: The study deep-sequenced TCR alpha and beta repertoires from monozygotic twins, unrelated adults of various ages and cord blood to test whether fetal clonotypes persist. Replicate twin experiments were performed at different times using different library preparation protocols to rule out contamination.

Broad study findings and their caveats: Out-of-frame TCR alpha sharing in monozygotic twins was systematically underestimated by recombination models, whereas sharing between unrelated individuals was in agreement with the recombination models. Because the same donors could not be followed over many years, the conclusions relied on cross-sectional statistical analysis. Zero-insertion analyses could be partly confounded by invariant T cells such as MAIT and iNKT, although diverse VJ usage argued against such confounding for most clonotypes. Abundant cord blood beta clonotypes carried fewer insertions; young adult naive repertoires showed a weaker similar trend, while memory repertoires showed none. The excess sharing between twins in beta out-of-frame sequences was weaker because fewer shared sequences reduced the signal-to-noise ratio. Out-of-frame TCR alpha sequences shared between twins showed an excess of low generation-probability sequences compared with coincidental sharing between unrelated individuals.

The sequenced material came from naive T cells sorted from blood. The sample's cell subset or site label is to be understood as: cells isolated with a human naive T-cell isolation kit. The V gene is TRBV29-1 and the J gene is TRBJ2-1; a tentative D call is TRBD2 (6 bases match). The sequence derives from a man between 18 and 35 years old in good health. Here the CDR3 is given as CSVSPPGLSTNEQFF. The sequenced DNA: TGCAGCGTTTCCCCCCCGGGACTTAGTACCAATGAGCAGTTCTTC.